The 32 T cell receptor beta chains in this list originate from one sample, sequenced in a study of T cells expressing NK-cell markers. TCRdb re-analyzed the 5' RACE reads; it lists each CDR3 protein once, without DNA. The table gives roughly 280,000 distinct CDR3 sequences; the top ten clones make up about 0.4% of it. Sequencing used blood T cells: a sorted CD56 or NKG2C T cell subset, CD4+ or CD8+ T cells, or bulk PBMC T cells (not recorded which). The source is a man younger than 30 in good health.

The chain links TRBV4-2 to TRBJ2-3; the D call from TCRdb, TRBD2, cannot be confirmed without DNA. The germline CDR1 and CDR2 sequences are LGHNA and YNFKEQ. The CDR3 has 16 residues. The CDR3 region is CASSQEGSLGADTQYF.

V is TRBV19 and J is TRBJ2-4; TCRdb's D gene call, TRBD1, goes unchecked for lack of DNA. The CDR3 is made up of 14 amino acids. The germline gives CDR1 LNHDA, CDR2 SQIVND (reference sequence). The CDR3 reads CASSIASGVNIQYF.

The chain joins TRBV5-1 to TRBJ2-1. CDR1 is SGHRS and CDR2 is YFSETQ in the germline V gene. This CDR3 spans 14 amino acids. This CDR3 reads CASSVTIDADEQFF. Full variable domain (outside the CDR3, taken from reference TRBV5-1 and TRBJ2-1): KAGVTQTPRYLIKTRGQQVTLSCSPISGHRSVSWYQQTPGQGLQFLFEYFSETQRNKGNFPGRFSGRQFSNSRSEMNVSTLELGDSALYLCASSVTIDADEQFFGPGTRLTVL.

The V call is TRBV12-3 or TRBV12-4, the J call TRBJ2-1. This CDR3 is built from 12 residues. The CDR3 loop reads CASSLKANEQFF.

The chain combines TRBV7-2 with TRBJ2-3. The CDR3 runs 13 residues. CDR1 and CDR2 from the germline V gene are SGHTA and FQGNSA. The CDR3 loop reads CASSLVRTDTQYF.

The chain links TRBV20-1 to TRBJ2-2; the D call from TCRdb, TRBD1, cannot be confirmed without DNA. The germline CDR1 and CDR2 sequences are DFQATT and SNEGSKA (reference sequence). This CDR3 comprises 15 residues. This chain's CDR3 is CSAPGGGALGGELFF.

The V gene is TRBV12-3 or TRBV12-4, the J gene TRBJ2-2; TCRdb outputs TRBD2, but without DNA this stays unchecked. This CDR3 comprises 16 residues. The CDR3 is CASSLSSGRNTGELFF.

This chain connects TRBV6-2 or TRBV6-3 to TRBJ2-7; TCRdb indicates TRBD2, and absent DNA this call remains unverified. The CDR3 totals 15 residues. CDR1 and CDR2 from the germline V gene are MNHEY and SVGEGT. The CDR3 region is CASRELGTAGYEQYF.

The J gene is TRBJ2-5, the V gene TRBV24-1; TCRdb indicates TRBD2, and absent DNA this call remains unverified. This CDR3 is built from 15 residues. Germline V gives CDR1 KGHDR, CDR2 SFDVKD. CDR3 sequence: CATSDPSSAWPDQYF.

V usage is TRBV19 and J usage is TRBJ2-7; TCRdb selects TRBD2, and the lack of DNA leaves this call unchecked. Per germline, CDR1 LNHDA and CDR2 SQIVND (reference sequence). The CDR3 consists of 12 residues. CDR3 sequence: CASVSGRHEQYF.

The V gene is TRBV18, the J gene TRBJ1-4; TCRdb's D call of TRBD1 is untestable without DNA. The CDR3 loop spans 17 amino acids. Germline V lookup: CDR1 KGHSH, CDR2 LQKENI. CDR3 region: CASSPLQPGYTNEKLFF. The full variable domain, rest sourced from reference TRBV18 and TRBJ1-4, is NAGVMQNPRHLVRRRGQEARLRCSPMKGHSHVYWYRQLPEEGLKFMVYLQKENIIDESGMPKERFSAEFPKEGPSILRIQQVVRGDSAAYFCASSPLQPGYTNEKLFFGSGTQLSVL.

The chain couples TRBV10-3 to TRBJ2-1; TCRdb's D call of TRBD2 is untestable without DNA. CDR3 size: 14 residues. CDR1 and CDR2 (germline): ENHRY, SYGVKD. CDR3 region: CAISENLAAGGQFF.

The rearrangement uses TRBV6-5 and TRBJ2-1. The CDR3 has 14 amino acids. Germline values: CDR1 MNHEY, CDR2 SVGAGI. The CDR3 here is CASSYSPRSNGQFF.

The rearrangement uses TRBV27 and TRBJ2-1; absent DNA, TCRdb's TRBD2 call cannot be checked. Germline CDR1 is MNHEY and CDR2 is SMNVEV (reference sequence). The CDR3 sequence is 17 residues long. CDR3 sequence reads: CASSLRLAGGQGNEQFF.

This chain joins TRBV20-1 and TRBJ1-2; the TRBD1 assignment by TCRdb is unverifiable without DNA. This CDR3 contains 16 residues. Germline V gene lookup returns CDR1 DFQATT and CDR2 SNEGSKA (reference sequence). CDR3: CSARPSRQGAWYGYTF.

The V gene is TRBV27, the J gene TRBJ2-2; absent DNA, TCRdb's TRBD1 call cannot be checked. The CDR3 spans 16 residues. From germline, CDR1 is MNHEY and CDR2 SMNVEV (reference sequence). CDR3 loop: CASSLWRPPSTGELFF.

V gene TRBV20-1 combines with J gene TRBJ1-1; checking the TCRdb D call of TRBD1 is not possible without DNA. Germline assignment: CDR1 DFQATT and CDR2 SNEGSKA (reference sequence). The CDR3 contains 15 residues. CDR3 sequence reads: CSAREMTGLVPEAFF.

The chain links TRBV5-5 to TRBJ2-1; the D gene TCRdb calls, TRBD2, cannot be checked with no DNA. The V gene's germline CDR1 is SGHKS and CDR2 YYEKEE (reference sequence). The CDR3 has 17 amino acids. The CDR3 reads CASSLASGRGAYNEQFF.

V usage is TRBV20-1 and J usage is TRBJ1-5. CDR3 length equals 16 residues. CDR1 DFQATT and CDR2 SNEGSKA come from the germline V gene (reference sequence). The CDR3 sequence is CSARDRGDYSNQPQHF.

The chain links TRBV11-2 to TRBJ2-5; TCRdb's D call of TRBD2 is untestable without DNA. Germline V gene sequence: CDR1 SGHAT, CDR2 FQNNGV. This CDR3 comprises 18 residues. The CDR3 here is CASSSSGRTSIVRETQYF.

V and J are TRBV6-1 and TRBJ2-3; TCRdb proposes TRBD1, but this gene call is untestable without DNA. The CDR3 covers 14 residues. Germline V gene lookup returns CDR1 MNHNS and CDR2 SASEGT. The CDR3 loop is CASLRQLSTDTQYF.

This rearrangement joins TRBV10-3 to TRBJ1-2; as DNA is missing, the TRBD1 call by TCRdb cannot be tested. CDR3 length equals 15 residues. CDR1 ENHRY and CDR2 SYGVKD come from the germline V gene. This CDR3 is CAISEDLGQGHGYTF.

The J gene is TRBJ2-7, the V gene TRBV11-2; the TRBD1 assignment by TCRdb is unverifiable without DNA. This CDR3 region has 14 residues. Germline V gives CDR1 SGHAT, CDR2 FQNNGV. The CDR3 here is CASSLGLTADEQYF.

The chain has TRBV12-3 or TRBV12-4 and TRBJ2-3; the TCRdb D gene call, TRBD2, has no DNA to confirm it. The CDR3 has 15 amino acids. This CDR3 is CASSLLAPSLDTQYF.

The rearrangement uses TRBV7-2 and TRBJ2-7; TCRdb's D gene call, TRBD1, goes unchecked for lack of DNA. CDR1 SGHTA and CDR2 FQGNSA come from the germline V gene. CDR3 size: 15 residues. This chain's CDR3 is CASSSSIGQYYEQYF.

The CDR3 reads CASSPRQGRGTGELFF. This chain links TRBV18 with TRBJ2-2; TCRdb selects TRBD1, and the lack of DNA leaves this call unchecked. Germline V gene sequence: CDR1 KGHSH, CDR2 LQKENI. The CDR3 consists of 16 residues.

The V call is TRBV20-1, the J call TRBJ1-1. The CDR3 has 14 residues. CDR1 DFQATT and CDR2 SNEGSKA come from the germline V gene (reference sequence). CDR3 in amino acids: CSASPTSGSTEAFF.

The chain carries TRBV3-1 and TRBJ2-5. CDR1 and CDR2 (germline): LGHDT, YNNKEL (reference sequence). The CDR3 contains 13 residues. The CDR3 loop is CASTRQVQETQYF.

This chain connects TRBV24-1 to TRBJ2-2; without DNA, the TCRdb call of TRBD1 cannot be checked. Germline V gives CDR1 KGHDR, CDR2 SFDVKD. This CDR3 is 16 amino acids long. The CDR3 region is CATSDLRRGTTGELFF.

The J gene is TRBJ2-4, the V gene TRBV3-1; with no DNA, the TCRdb D assignment of TRBD1 cannot be verified. Germline V gene data show CDR1 as LGHDT and CDR2 as YNNKEL (reference sequence). The CDR3 covers 16 residues. CDR3 region: CASSLRQGSDKNIQYF.

The rearrangement links TRBV5-1 to TRBJ2-1; the D call from TCRdb, TRBD2, cannot be confirmed without DNA. CDR3 size: 16 residues. Germline V gene lookup returns CDR1 SGHRS and CDR2 YFSETQ. CDR3 protein: CASSSLLAGGVGEQFF.

The chain combines TRBV7-2 with TRBJ2-1. Germline V lookup: CDR1 SGHTA, CDR2 FQGNSA. The CDR3 sequence is 14 residues long. The CDR3 spells CASSPYGSYHEQFF.